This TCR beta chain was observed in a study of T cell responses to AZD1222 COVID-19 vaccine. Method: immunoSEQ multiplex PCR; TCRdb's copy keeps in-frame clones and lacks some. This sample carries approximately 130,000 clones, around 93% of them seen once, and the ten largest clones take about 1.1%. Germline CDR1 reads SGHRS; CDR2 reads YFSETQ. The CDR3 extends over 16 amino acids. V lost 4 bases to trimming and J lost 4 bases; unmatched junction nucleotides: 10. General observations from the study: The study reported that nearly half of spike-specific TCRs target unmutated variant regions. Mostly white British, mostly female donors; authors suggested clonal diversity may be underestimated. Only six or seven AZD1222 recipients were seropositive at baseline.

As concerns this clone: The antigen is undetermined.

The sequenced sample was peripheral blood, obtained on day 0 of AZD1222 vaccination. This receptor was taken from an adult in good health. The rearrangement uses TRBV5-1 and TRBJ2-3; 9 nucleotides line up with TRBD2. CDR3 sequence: CASSGGLAPQADTQYF. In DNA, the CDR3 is TGCGCCAGCAGCGGGGGACTAGCCCCTCAGGCAGATACGCAGTATTTT.